The subject of this entry is one TCR beta chain. Its antigen remains undetermined. The record has no base qualities; no much larger clone is one base away. The sample originates from a study of T cell repertoires and HLA-DP antigens (dated by TCRdb to 2017 to 2018). Regarding the complete study: Using HeLa cells transduced to present allogeneic HLA-DP, the study set up an in vitro model of CD4+ T cell alloreactivity. Average DNA input was approximately 220 ng for sorted CD137+CD4+ samples, compared with 1,000 to 1,500 ng for pre-culture CD4+ samples. The three donors were two male and one female, with ages ranging from the 18-to-29 to the 60-to-69 age band. The two alloantigens modelled structurally similar versus dissimilar alloantigens, differing from self at one and ten to eleven peptide-binding groove amino acids, respectively. Broad study findings and their caveats: The study was limited by having only three donors, by relying on a non-physiological HeLa antigen-presenting system, and by using total CD4+ responder cells. Separate analysis of naive and memory CD4+ repertoires was not performed. Similar clonality (approximately 0.41) was observed for sorted CD137+ cells against both alloantigens, and this clonality was much higher than that observed in pre-culture samples (around 0.036). Clones undetected before culture had an average cumulative frequency of roughly 35% against one allele versus approximately 54% against the other.

The germline V gene encodes CDR1 SGHRS and CDR2 YFSETQ. At the junction V is shortened by 2 bases and J by 10 bases; bases outside the gene matches: 8. Inclusive of the bounding cysteine and phenylalanine, the CDR3 is 17 residues long. Just the 51-base CDR3 DNA is kept, in frame starting at base 1. Untouched CD4+ T cells were isolated from Ficoll-separated PBMC by magnetic bead negative selection, reaching an average purity of roughly 98%. Untouched CD4+ T cells were isolated from Ficoll-separated PBMC with magnetic beads, reaching 95% to 98% purity with negligible CD8+ contamination. Peripheral blood mononuclear cells came from the buffy coats of a few healthy blood donors. CMV seronegative status was shared by all three donors. The DNeasy Blood & Tissue Kit was used for extraction of genomic DNA. TCRB sequencing was performed on genomic DNA from sorted CD137+CD4+ cells and pre-culture CD4+ baseline samples from each subject.

TCRB CDR3 regions were amplified with the immunoSEQ multiplex PCR using forward primers for 54 TRBV segments and reverse primers for 13 TRBJ segments. Pre-culture CD4+ samples were sequenced at deep resolution, targeting some 200,000 T cell genomes. Sequencing of the amplicons was done on an Illumina HiSeq System, giving 87 bp reads that spanned the CDR3. Processing in the source paper ran as follows. PCR and sequencing errors in the reads were corrected, and CDR3 regions were defined by aligning to IMGT reference sequences. Synthetic template pools were used to estimate counts of templates and unique rearrangements. Clonality was calculated as 1 minus Pielou's evenness. Richness was estimated with the Daley-Smith estimator. Morisita's index served as the measure of repertoire overlap. Clones found in cultured samples but undetected in the pre-culture repertoire of the corresponding donor were defined as low-abundance clones. Here the immuneACCESS table is served through TCRdb, limited to in-frame sequences with V and J called. Missing clones are a known gap in these copies; in checked studies unresolved V genes cover under half, and the rest lacks a known reason. V and J calls and clone size are copied from that table; D and trimming were computed from the DNA. In this sample the table shows 75,000 to 90,000 clones, around nine tenths of which occur a single time. In total, the top ten clones hold 1.5% to 2% of the sample.

This sequence was found in a man aged 45-65 years in good health and CMV-seronegative. Sequencing was done on a sample of CD4+ T cells from PBMCs. The chain is encoded by TRBV5-1 joined to TRBJ2-2, with 16 bases matching TRBD2. The CDR3 sequence is CASSLGTSGGARKELFF. The DNA sequence is as follows: TGCGCCAGCAGCTTAGGGACTAGCGGGGGGGCTAGGAAGGAGCTGTTTTTT.